The sequence of this T cell receptor beta chain was determined in a study of blood T cell repertoires in COVID-19. Original analysis: Estimates of nucleated cell counts were drawn from the amplification of reference gene primers. The table came from immunoSEQ multiplex PCR; TCRdb's copy has only in-frame clones and leaves some out. D and trimming come from the DNA, and the V and J calls and clone size come from that table. The sample carries more than 25,000 clones, 80% to 90% recorded once. The CDR3 length is 17 residues. Per the germline V gene, CDR1 is SGHTA and CDR2 is FQGNSA. J lost 4 bases, V lost 0 bases, and 9 bases had no gene match.

The sequence derives from a man between 60 and 70 years old with acute or convalescent COVID-19. Sequencing used peripheral blood. This chain links TRBV7-2 with TRBJ2-7, with 10 nucleotides matching TRBD2. The CDR3 bases are TGTGCCAGCAGCTTAGCGAGCGGGGGGGCCTCAAGTTACGAGCAGTACTTC. This gives the protein CASSLASGGASSYEQYF.